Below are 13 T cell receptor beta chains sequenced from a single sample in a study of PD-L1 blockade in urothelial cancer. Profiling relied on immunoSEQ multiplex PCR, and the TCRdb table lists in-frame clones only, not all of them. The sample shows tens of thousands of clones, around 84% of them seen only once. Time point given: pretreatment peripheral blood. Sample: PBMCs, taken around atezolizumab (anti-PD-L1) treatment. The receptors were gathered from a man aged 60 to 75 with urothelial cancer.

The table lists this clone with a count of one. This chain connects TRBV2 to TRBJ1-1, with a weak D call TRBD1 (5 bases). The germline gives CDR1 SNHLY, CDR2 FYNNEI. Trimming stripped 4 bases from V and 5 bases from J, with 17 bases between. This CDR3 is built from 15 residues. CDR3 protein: CASSGDSPLRTEAFF. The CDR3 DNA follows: TGTGCCAGCAGTGGTGACAGCCCCCTGAGGACTGAAGCTTTCTTT.

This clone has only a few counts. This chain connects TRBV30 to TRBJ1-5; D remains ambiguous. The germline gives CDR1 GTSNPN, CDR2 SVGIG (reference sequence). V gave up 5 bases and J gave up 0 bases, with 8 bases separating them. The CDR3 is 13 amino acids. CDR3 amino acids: CAWGRDSNQPQHF. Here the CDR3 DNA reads TGTGCCTGGGGACGGGATAGCAATCAGCCCCAGCATTTT.

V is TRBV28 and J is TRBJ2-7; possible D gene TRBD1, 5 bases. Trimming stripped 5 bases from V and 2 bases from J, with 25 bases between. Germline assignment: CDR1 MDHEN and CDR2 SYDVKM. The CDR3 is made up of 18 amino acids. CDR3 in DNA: TGTGCCAGCAGTGAGTCCGGGCTGGGCAAAAGGGGCCCCTACGAGCAGTACTTC. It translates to CASSESGLGKRGPYEQYF.

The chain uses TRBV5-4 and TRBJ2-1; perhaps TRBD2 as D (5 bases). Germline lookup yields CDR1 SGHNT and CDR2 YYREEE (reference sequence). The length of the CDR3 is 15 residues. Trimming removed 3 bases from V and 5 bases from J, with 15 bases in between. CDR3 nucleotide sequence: TGTGCCAGCAGCTCGCCGACTACCCCCCACAATGAGCAGTTCTTC. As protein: CASSSPTTPHNEQFF.

For the CDR3, the DNA is TGTGCCAGCAGCTTTAATCAGTACGAGCAGTACTTC. It specifies CASSFNQYEQYF. The chain employs TRBV7-2 and TRBJ2-7; D gene ambiguous. Trimming removed 3 bases from V and 4 bases from J, with 7 bases in between. From germline, CDR1 is SGHTA and CDR2 FQGNSA. This CDR3 has 12 amino acids.

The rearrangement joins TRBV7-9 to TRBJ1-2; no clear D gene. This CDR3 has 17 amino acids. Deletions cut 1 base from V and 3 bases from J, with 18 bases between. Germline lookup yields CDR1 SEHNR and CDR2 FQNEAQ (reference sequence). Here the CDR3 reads CASSLEGGLGAYYGYTF. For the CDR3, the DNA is TGTGCCAGCAGCTTAGAAGGAGGGCTCGGCGCCTACTATGGCTACACCTTC.

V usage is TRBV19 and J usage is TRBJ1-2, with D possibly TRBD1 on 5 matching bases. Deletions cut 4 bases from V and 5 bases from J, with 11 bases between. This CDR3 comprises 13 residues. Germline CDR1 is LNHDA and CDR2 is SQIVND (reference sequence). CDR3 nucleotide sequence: TGTGCCAGTAGTAGCTCAGGGAATTATGGCTACACCTTC. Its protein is CASSSSGNYGYTF.

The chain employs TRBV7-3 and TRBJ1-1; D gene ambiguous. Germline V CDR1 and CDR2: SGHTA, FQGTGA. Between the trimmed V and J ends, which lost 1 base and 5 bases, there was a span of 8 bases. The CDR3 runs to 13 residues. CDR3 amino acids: CASSLNQRTEAFF. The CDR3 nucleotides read TGTGCCAGCAGCTTAAACCAGAGGACTGAAGCTTTCTTT. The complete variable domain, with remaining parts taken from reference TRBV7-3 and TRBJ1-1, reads GAGVSQTPSNKVTEKGKYVELRCDPISGHTALYWYRQSLGQGPEFLIYFQGTGAADDSGLPNDRFFAVRPEGSVSTLKIQRTERGDSAVYLCASSLNQRTEAFFGQGTRLTVV.

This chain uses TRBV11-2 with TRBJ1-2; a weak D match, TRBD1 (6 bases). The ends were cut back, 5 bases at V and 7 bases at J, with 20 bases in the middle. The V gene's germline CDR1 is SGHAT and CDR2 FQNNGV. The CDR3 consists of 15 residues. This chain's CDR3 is CASSPLPGASGGYTF. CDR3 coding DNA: TGTGCCAGCAGCCCCCTACCAGGGGCTTCGGGTGGCTACACCTTC.

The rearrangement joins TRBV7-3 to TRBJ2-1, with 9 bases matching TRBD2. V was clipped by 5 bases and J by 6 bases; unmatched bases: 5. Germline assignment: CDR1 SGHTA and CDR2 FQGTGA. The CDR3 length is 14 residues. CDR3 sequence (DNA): TGTGCCAGCAGCGGCGGGGGGGCCAGCAATGAGCAGTTCTTC. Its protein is CASSGGGASNEQFF.

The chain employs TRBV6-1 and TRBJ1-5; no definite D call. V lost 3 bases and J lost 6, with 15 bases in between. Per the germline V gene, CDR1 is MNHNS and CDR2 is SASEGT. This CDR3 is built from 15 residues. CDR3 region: CASSDFDEESQPQHF. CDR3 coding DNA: TGTGCCAGCAGTGACTTTGATGAGGAAAGTCAGCCCCAGCATTTT.

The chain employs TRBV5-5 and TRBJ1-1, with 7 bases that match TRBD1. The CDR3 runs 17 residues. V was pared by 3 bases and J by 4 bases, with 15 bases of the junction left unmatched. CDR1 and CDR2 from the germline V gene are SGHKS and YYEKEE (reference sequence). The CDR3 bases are TGTGCCAGCAGCTGGCAAACGACAGGGCTATATGGCACTGAAGCTTTCTTT. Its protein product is CASSWQTTGLYGTEAFF. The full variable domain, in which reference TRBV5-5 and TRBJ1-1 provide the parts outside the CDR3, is DAGVTQSPTHLIKTRGQQVTLRCSPISGHKSVSWYQQVLGQGPQFIFQYYEKEERGRGNFPDRFSARQFPNYSSELNVNALLLGDSALYLCASSWQTTGLYGTEAFFGQGTRLTVV.

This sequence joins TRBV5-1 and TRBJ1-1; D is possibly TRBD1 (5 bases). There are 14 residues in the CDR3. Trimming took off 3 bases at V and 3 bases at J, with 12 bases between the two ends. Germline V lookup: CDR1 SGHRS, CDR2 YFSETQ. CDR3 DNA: TGCGCCAGCAGCTCGCTAGGGGATCACACTGAAGCTTTCTTT. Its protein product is CASSSLGDHTEAFF.